Below, 14 T cell receptor beta chains from the same sample are listed, as sequenced in a study of vaccination effects on CD4 cells after COVID-19. The protocol was immunoSEQ multiplex PCR, while the TCRdb copy is restricted to in-frame clones and leaves out a portion. The table includes fewer than 40,000 clones, approximately 72% detected once. With the ViraFEST assay, the study expanded antigen-specific CD4+ T cells using viral peptide pools, then sequenced them. Investigators separated out CD4+ T cells once 10 days of culture had passed. Convalescent patients had PCR-confirmed SARS-CoV-2 infection between March and December 2020. No antigens are known for them. Sequenced material: CD4+ T cells from PBMCs cultured with a peptide pool, taken before COVID-19 vaccination. These TCRs come from a human donor who had a prior SARS-CoV-2 infection.

The rearrangement joins TRBV15 to TRBJ2-3; no definite D call. Germline CDR1 and CDR2: LNHNV and YYDKDF (reference sequence). V lost 2 bases and J lost 0, with 9 bases in between. This CDR3 is built from 15 residues. The CDR3 loop is CATSRRSTSTDTQYF. CDR3 DNA: TGTGCCACCAGCAGACGATCCACTAGCACAGATACGCAGTATTTT.

This clone has just one count. The chain links TRBV5-1 to TRBJ1-1; the match to TRBD1 covers 7 bases. V was pared by 4 bases and J by 4 bases, with 10 bases of the junction left unmatched. The CDR3 spans 15 residues. Germline CDR1 reads SGHRS; CDR2 reads YFSETQ. The CDR3: CASSINRGFGTEAFF. CDR3 DNA sequence: TGCGCCAGCAGCATAAACAGGGGATTCGGCACTGAAGCTTTCTTT.

This rearrangement joins TRBV9 to TRBJ1-2; D possibly corresponds to TRBD1 (6 bases). The CDR3 length is 13 residues. The germline V gene has CDR1 SGDLS and CDR2 YYNGEE. The V end was cut by 4 bases, the J end by 4 bases, with 11 bases between. The DNA of the CDR3 is TGTGCCAGCAGCACAGGACAGATCTATGGCTACACCTTC. Amino acid sequence: CASSTGQIYGYTF.

This chain links TRBV10-3 with TRBJ1-5, with 9 bases matching TRBD1. CDR1 and CDR2 (germline): ENHRY, SYGVKD. J gave up 0 bases and V 5 bases, and 17 bases lay outside the gene matches. CDR3 length: 20 residues. In DNA form, the CDR3 reads TGTGCCATCAGTAATACATTACCGGGACAGGGTGGGTATAGCAATCAGCCCCAGCATTTT. Its protein product is CAISNTLPGQGGYSNQPQHF.

The chain is built from TRBV11-2 and TRBJ1-2; 8 bases are a match to TRBD1. Germline V gene data show CDR1 as SGHAT and CDR2 as FQNNGV. After removal of 5 bases from V and 0 bases from J, the junction contained 5 bases not matched to a gene. This CDR3 comprises 15 residues. The CDR3 sequence is CASSTRTGPNYGYTF. The CDR3 DNA reads as TGTGCCAGCAGCACCAGGACAGGGCCTAACTATGGCTACACCTTC.

The chain combines TRBV11-2 with TRBJ1-4; D possibly corresponds to TRBD1 (5 bases). Per the germline V gene, CDR1 is SGHAT and CDR2 is FQNNGV. CDR3 length equals 15 residues. Trimming stripped 2 bases from V and 7 bases from J, with 14 bases between. The CDR3 here is CASSLPGQEGEKLFF. The CDR3 DNA is TGTGCCAGCAGCTTACCAGGGCAAGAGGGTGAAAAACTGTTTTTT.

The chain recombines TRBV19 with TRBJ1-1, with no clear D. The CDR3 has 12 residues. Trimming removed 3 bases at V and 8 bases at J, with 10 bases between. Germline V lookup: CDR1 LNHDA, CDR2 SQIVND (reference sequence). CDR3: CASSMSRREAFF. CDR3 coding DNA: TGTGCCAGTAGTATGTCCCGGCGCGAAGCTTTCTTT. Combining the CDR3 with reference TRBV19 and TRBJ1-1 gives the whole variable domain DGGITQSPKYLFRKEGQNVTLSCEQNLNHDAMYWYRQDPGQGLRLIYYSQIVNDFQKGDIAEGYSVSREKKESFPLTVTSAQKNPTAFYLCASSMSRREAFFGQGTRLTVV.

The chain employs TRBV20-1 and TRBJ2-1; D is uncertain. V dropped 5 bases and J dropped 8 bases, with 10 bases sitting between them. Germline-derived CDR1 and CDR2 are DFQATT and SNEGSKA (reference sequence). The length of the CDR3 is 11 residues. This chain's CDR3 is CSAEYRHEQFF. The CDR3 bases are TGCAGTGCTGAGTATCGGCATGAGCAGTTCTTC.

V gene TRBV6-1 combines with J gene TRBJ2-3, with unresolved D. Trimming left V 1 base short and J 0 bases short, with 8 bases between. CDR1 is MNHNS, CDR2 SASEGT, per germline. This CDR3 has 15 amino acids. This CDR3 reads CASSEGIWSTDTQYF. Written as DNA, the CDR3 is TGTGCCAGCAGTGAAGGGATTTGGAGCACAGATACGCAGTATTTT.

CDR3 sequence reads: CASSQAGVGEAFF. The CDR3 nucleotides read TGTGCCAGCAGCCAAGCAGGGGTTGGGGAAGCTTTCTTT. The V call is TRBV3-1 (or the pseudogene TRBV3-2), the J call TRBJ1-1; maybe TRBD1 (6 bases). V was pared by 1 base and J by 8 bases, with 11 bases between. This CDR3 comprises 13 residues. Per the germline V gene, CDR1 is LGHDT and CDR2 is YNNKEL (reference sequence).

The V gene is TRBV20-1, the J gene TRBJ2-3; 7 positions match TRBD2. V gave up 3 bases and J gave up 4 bases; unmatched junction bases: 4. The germline gives CDR1 DFQATT, CDR2 SNEGSKA (reference sequence). This CDR3 region has 13 residues. The CDR3 is CSASAGVADTQYF. DNA for the CDR3: TGCAGTGCTAGTGCGGGGGTAGCAGATACGCAGTATTTT.

The chain links TRBV4-2 to TRBJ2-3; possibly TRBD1 for D (5 bases). The germline V and J ends were trimmed by 4 bases and 9 bases, with 17 bases remaining between them. The CDR3 is 14 residues long. The germline gives CDR1 LGHNA, CDR2 YNFKEQ. CDR3 residues: CASSRNRFQDTQYF. The CDR3 nucleotides read TGTGCCAGCAGCCGCAACAGGTTTCAGGACACGCAGTATTTT.

The rearrangement uses TRBV7-9 and TRBJ1-4; D uncertain. Germline V gene data show CDR1 as SEHNR and CDR2 as FQNEAQ (reference sequence). Trimming stripped 2 bases from V and 8 bases from J, with 15 bases between. The CDR3 has 15 amino acids. CDR3 amino acids: CASSLRTGFQEKLFF. CDR3 nucleotide sequence: TGTGCCAGCAGCTTACGGACGGGGTTCCAAGAAAAACTGTTTTTT. Based on the CDR3 plus reference TRBV7-9 and TRBJ1-4, the full variable domain is DTGVSQNPRHKITKRGQNVTFRCDPISEHNRLYWYRQTLGQGPEFLTYFQNEAQLEKSRLLSDRFSAERPKGSFSTLEIQRTEQGDSAMYLCASSLRTGFQEKLFFGSGTQLSVL.

The chain joins TRBV4-1 to TRBJ1-4, with 8 bases identical to TRBD1. After removal of 1 base from V and 4 bases from J, the junction contained 8 bases not matched to a gene. The V gene's germline CDR1 is MGHRA and CDR2 YSYEKL. The CDR3 is 17 residues long. CDR3 amino acids: CASSQGLRTGNNEKLFF. The CDR3 DNA follows: TGCGCCAGCAGCCAAGGCCTACGGACAGGGAATAATGAAAAACTGTTTTTT.